This TCR beta chain was sequenced in a study of spatial heterogeneity in lung cancer. Overall study findings and caveats: The appearance of ubiquitous expanded tumor TCRs in blood was greater at resection than follow-up.

This CDR3 region has 14 residues. Germline CDR1 reads DFQATT; CDR2 reads SNEGSKA (reference sequence). Trimming at V came to 6 bases and at J to 4 bases, leaving 9 bases not matched to a gene. One entry per CDR3 protein results from TCRdb running MiXCR on the 5' RACE reads. The sample contains 43,000 or so distinct CDR3 sequences, 6% to 7% of which appear only once. Time point noted: sample taken at primary tumor resection. Tumor, nontumor lung or frozen PBMC supplied whole RNA that was sequenced unsorted. There were 70 to 80 donors, all of them untreated patients with early-stage non-small cell lung cancer. In this sample, this clonotype turned up a few times. Its antigen is unidentified.

This material consisted of PBMCs, taken at surgery. The clonotype originates from a female donor with early-stage non-small cell lung cancer. V usage is TRBV20-1 and J usage is TRBJ1-2; 9 bases are shared with TRBD1. The CDR3 loop reads CSAEDRGFTYGYTF. CDR3 DNA: TGCAGTGCAGAGGACAGGGGCTTTACCTATGGCTACACCTTC.